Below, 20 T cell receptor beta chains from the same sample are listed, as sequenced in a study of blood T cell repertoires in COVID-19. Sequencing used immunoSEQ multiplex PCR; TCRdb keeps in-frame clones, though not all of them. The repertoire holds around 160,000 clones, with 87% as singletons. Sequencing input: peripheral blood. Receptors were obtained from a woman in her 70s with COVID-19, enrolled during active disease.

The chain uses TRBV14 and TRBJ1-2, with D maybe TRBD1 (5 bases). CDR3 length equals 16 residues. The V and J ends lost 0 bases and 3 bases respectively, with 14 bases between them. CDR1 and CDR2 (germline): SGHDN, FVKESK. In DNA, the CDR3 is TGTGCCAGCAGCCAAGAAGGGCGGGGCGTGCACTATGGCTACACCTTC. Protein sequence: CASSQEGRGVHYGYTF. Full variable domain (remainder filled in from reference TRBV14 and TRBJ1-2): EAGVTQFPSHSVIEKGQTVTLRCDPISGHDNLYWYRRVMGKEIKFLLHFVKESKQDESGMPNNRFLAERTGGTYSTLKVQPAELEDSGVYFCASSQEGRGVHYGYTFGSGTRLTVV.

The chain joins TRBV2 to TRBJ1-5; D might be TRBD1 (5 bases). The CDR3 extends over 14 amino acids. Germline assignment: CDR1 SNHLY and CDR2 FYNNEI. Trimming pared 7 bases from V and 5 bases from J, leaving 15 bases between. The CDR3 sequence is CASTRDSPHQPQHF. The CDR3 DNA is TGTGCCAGCACCAGGGACTCCCCCCATCAGCCCCAGCATTTT.

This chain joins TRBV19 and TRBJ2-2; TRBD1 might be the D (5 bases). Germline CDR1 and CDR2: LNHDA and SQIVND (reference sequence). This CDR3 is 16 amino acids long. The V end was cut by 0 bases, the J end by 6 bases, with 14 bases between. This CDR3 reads CASSIDLWVRAGELFF. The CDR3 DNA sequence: TGTGCCAGTAGTATAGATCTATGGGTCAGGGCCGGGGAGCTGTTTTTT.

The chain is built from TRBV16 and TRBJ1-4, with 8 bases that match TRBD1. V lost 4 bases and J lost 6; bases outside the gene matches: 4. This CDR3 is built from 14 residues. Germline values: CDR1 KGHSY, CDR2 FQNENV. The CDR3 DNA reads TGTGCCAGCAGCCGACAGGGGCGAGATGAAAAACTGTTTTTT. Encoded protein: CASSRQGRDEKLFF.

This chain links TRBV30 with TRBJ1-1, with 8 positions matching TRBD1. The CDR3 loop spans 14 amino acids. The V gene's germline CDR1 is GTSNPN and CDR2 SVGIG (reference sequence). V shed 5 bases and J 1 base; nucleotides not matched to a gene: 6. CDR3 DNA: TGTGCCTGGCGGACAGGGAACAGGAACACTGAAGCTTTCTTT. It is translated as CAWRTGNRNTEAFF.

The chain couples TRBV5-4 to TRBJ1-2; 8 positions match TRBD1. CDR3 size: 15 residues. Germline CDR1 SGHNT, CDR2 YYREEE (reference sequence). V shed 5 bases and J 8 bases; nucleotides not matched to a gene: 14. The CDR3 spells CASRTAGTGVLGYTF. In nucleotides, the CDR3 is TGTGCCAGCAGGACAGCCGGGACAGGAGTTTTGGGCTACACCTTC.

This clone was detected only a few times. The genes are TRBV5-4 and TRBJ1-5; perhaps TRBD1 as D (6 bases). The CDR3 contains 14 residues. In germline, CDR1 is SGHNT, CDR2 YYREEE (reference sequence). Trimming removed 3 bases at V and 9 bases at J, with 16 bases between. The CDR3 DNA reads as TGTGCCAGCAGCTCAGGGACACCCGGAGGGCCCCAGCATTTT. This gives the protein CASSSGTPGGPQHF.

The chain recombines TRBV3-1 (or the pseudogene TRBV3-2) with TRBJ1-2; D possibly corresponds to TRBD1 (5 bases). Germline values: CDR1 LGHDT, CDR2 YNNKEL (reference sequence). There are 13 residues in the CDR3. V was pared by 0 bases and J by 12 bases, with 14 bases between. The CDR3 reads CASSQDQGGANTF. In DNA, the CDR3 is TGTGCCAGCAGCCAAGATCAGGGCGGGGCAAACACCTTC.

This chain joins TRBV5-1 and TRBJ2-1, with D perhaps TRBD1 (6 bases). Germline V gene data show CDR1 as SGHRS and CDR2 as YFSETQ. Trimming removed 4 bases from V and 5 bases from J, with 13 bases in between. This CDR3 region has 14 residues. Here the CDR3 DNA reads TGCGCCAGCAGCCCGACAGGAGGCAACAATGAGCAGTTCTTC. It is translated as CASSPTGGNNEQFF.

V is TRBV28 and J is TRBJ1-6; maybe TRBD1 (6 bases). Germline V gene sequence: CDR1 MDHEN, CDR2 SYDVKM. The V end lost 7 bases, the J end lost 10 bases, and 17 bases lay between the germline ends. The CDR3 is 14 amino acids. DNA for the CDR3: TGTGCCAGCACCCAGCTACAGGGTAACTCACCCCTCCACTTT. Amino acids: CASTQLQGNSPLHF.

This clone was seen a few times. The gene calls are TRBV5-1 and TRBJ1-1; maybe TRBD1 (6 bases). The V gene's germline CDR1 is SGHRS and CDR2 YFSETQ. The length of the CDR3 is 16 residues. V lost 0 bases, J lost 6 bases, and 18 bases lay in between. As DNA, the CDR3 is TGCGCCAGCAGCTTGGGGGTTACAGGGACATTGGCTGAAGCTTTCTTT. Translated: CASSLGVTGTLAEAFF.

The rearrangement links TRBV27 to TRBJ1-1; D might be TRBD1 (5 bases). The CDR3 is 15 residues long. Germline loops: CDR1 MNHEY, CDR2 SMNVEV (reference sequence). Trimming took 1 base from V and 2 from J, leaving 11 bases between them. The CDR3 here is CASSLYPGLNTEAFF. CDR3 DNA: TGTGCCAGCAGTTTATATCCAGGGCTTAACACTGAAGCTTTCTTT.

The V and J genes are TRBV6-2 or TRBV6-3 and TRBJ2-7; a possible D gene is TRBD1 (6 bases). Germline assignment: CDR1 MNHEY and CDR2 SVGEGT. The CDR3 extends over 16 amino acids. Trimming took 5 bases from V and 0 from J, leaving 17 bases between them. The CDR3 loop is CASSPPGQRSSYEQYF. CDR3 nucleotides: TGTGCCAGCAGTCCACCGGGACAAAGGAGCTCCTACGAGCAGTACTTC.

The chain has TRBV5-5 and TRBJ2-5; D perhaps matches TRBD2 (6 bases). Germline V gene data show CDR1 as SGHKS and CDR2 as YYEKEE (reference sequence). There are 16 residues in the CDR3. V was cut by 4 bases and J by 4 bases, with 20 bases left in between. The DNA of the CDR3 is TGTGCCAGCAGCCCCGGGGGTGGGGGTAGAGCAGAGACCCAGTACTTC. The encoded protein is CASSPGGGGRAETQYF.

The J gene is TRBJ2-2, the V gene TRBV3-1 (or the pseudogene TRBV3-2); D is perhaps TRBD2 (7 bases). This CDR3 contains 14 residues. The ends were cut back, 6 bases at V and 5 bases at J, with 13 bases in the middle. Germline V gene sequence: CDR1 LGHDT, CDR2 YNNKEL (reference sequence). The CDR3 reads CASSFGGQTGELFF. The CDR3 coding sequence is TGTGCCAGCAGTTTCGGGGGGCAAACCGGGGAGCTGTTTTTT.

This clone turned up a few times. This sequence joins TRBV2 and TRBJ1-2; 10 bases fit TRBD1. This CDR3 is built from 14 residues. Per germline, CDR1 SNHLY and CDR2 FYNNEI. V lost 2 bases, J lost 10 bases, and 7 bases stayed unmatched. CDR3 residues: CASSERQGATPYTF. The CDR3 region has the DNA TGTGCCAGCAGTGAAAGACAGGGGGCAACCCCCTACACCTTC.

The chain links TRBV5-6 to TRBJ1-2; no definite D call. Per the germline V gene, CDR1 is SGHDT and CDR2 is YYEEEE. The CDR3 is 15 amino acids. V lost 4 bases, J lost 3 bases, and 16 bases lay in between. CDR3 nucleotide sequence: TGTGCCAGCAGCCCCCCGGCCCCCGGGGACTATGGCTACACCTTC. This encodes CASSPPAPGDYGYTF.

The CDR3 nucleotides are TGTGCCATCAGTTCACCCTCGGGGGGCGTGAATTCACCCCTCCACTTT. Protein sequence: CAISSPSGGVNSPLHF. This chain joins TRBV10-3 and TRBJ1-6; tentative D call: TRBD1 (6 bases). With 5 bases removed from V and 7 bases from J, the gap between germline ends came to 18 bases. This CDR3 comprises 16 residues. Germline loops: CDR1 ENHRY, CDR2 SYGVKD.

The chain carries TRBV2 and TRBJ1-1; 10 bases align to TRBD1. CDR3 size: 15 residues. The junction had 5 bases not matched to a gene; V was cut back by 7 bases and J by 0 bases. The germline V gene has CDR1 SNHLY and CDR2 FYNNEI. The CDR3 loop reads CASNKGQGVNTEAFF. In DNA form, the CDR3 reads TGTGCCAGCAATAAAGGACAGGGGGTGAACACTGAAGCTTTCTTT.

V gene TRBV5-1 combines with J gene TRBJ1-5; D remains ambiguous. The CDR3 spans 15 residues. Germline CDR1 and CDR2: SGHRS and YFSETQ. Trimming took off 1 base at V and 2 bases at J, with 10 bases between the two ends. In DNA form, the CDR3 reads TGCGCCAGCAGCTTGACGGGTATCGGCAATCAGCCCCAGCATTTT. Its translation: CASSLTGIGNQPQHF.